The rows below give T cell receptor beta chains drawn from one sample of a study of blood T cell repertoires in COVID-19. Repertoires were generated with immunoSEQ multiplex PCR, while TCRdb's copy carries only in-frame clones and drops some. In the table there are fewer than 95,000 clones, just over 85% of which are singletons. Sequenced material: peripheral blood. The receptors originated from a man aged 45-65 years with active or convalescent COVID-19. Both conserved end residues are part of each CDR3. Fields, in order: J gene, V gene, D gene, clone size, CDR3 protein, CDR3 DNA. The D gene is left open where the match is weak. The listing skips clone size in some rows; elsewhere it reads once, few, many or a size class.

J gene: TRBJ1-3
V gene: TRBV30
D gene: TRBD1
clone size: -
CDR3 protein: CAWSVQGPFSGNTIYF
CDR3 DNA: TGTGCCTGGAGTGTACAGGGGCCCTTCTCTGGAAACACCATATATTTT

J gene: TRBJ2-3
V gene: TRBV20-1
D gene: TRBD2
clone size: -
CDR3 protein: CSASGISGTINTDTQYF
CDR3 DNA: TGCAGTGCTAGTGGGATTAGCGGGACAATTAACACAGATACGCAGTATTTT

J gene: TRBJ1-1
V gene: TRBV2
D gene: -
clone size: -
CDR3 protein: CASSEARGGGTEAFF
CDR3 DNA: TGTGCCAGCAGTGAAGCGCGCGGGGGGGGCACTGAAGCTTTCTTT

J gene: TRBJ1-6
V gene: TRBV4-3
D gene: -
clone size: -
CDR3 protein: CASSLYSGTTNSPLHF
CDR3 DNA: TGCGCCAGCAGCCTATACTCCGGGACAACTAATTCACCCCTCCACTTT

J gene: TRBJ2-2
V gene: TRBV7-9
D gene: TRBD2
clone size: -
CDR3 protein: CASSLGGLAGNTGELFF
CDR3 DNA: TGTGCCAGCAGCTTAGGAGGACTAGCGGGGAACACCGGGGAGCTGTTTTTT

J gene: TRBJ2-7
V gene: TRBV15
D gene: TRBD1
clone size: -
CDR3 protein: CATSRRTGAYEQYF
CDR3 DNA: TGTGCCACCAGCAGAAGGACAGGTGCCTACGAGCAGTACTTC

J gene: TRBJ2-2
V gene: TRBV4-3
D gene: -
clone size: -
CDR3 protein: CASSQAGYTGELFF
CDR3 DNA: TGCGCCAGCAGCCAGGCGGGGTACACCGGGGAGCTGTTTTTT

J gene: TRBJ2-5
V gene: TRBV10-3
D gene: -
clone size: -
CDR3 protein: CAISGDSAGETQYF
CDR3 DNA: TGTGCCATCAGTGGAGACTCCGCGGGAGAGACCCAGTACTTC

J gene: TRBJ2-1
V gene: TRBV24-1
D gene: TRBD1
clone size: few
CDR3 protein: CATSENRGRNNEQFF
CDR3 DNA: TGTGCCACCAGTGAAAACAGGGGGCGCAACAATGAGCAGTTCTTC

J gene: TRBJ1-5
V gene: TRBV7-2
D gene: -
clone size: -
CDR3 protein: CASSPGNGLSNQPQHF
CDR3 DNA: TGTGCCAGCAGCCCGGGAAACGGGTTAAGCAATCAGCCCCAGCATTTT

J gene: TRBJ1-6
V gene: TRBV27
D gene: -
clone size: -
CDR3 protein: CASSPRQSSYNSPLHF
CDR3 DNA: TGTGCCAGCAGTCCCAGACAGAGCTCCTATAATTCACCCCTCCACTTT

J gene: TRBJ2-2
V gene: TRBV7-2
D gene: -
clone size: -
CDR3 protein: CASSFKPNTGELFF
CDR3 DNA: TGTGCCAGCAGCTTCAAGCCTAACACCGGGGAGCTGTTTTTT

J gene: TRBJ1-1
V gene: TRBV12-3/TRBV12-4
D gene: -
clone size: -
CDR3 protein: CASSRDYTEAFF
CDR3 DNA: TGTGCCAGCAGTCGGGACTACACTGAAGCTTTCTTT

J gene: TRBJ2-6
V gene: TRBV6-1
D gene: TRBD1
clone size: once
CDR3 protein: CASSGHYRGSGANVLTF
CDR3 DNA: TGTGCCAGCAGTGGCCACTACAGGGGCTCTGGGGCCAACGTCCTGACTTTC

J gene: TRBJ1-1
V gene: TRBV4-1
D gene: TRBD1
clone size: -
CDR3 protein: CASSQRQGATEAFF
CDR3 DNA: TGCGCCAGCAGCCAACGACAGGGGGCGACTGAAGCTTTCTTT

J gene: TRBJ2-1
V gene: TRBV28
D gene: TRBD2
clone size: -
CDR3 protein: CASKGTSGIPSYNEQFF
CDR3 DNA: TGTGCCAGCAAGGGGACTAGCGGAATACCCTCCTACAATGAGCAGTTCTTC

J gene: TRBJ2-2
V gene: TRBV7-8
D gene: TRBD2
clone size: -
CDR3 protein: CASSLTSGAGTGELFF
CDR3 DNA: TGTGCCAGCAGCTTAACTAGCGGGGCGGGAACCGGGGAGCTGTTTTTT

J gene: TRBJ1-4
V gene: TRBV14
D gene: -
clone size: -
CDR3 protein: CASSQAFNEKLFF
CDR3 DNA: TGTGCCAGCAGCCAGGCCTTTAATGAAAAACTGTTTTTT

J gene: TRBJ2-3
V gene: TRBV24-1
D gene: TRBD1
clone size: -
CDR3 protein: CATSDPTRDRGSTDTQYF
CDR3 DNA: TGTGCCACCAGTGACCCCACGCGGGACAGGGGTTCCACAGATACGCAGTATTTT

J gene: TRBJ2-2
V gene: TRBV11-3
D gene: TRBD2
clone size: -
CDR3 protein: CASSARAGGTGELFF
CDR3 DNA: TGTGCCAGCAGCGCCAGGGCGGGGGGCACCGGGGAGCTGTTTTTT

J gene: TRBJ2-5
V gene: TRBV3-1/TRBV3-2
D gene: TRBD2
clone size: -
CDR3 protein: CASSPRRGGGAWETQYF
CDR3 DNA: TGTGCCAGCAGCCCCCGACGGGGCGGGGGGGCCTGGGAGACCCAGTACTTC

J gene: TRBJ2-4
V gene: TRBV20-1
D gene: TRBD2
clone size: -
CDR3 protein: CSASPTSGGASIQYF
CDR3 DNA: TGCAGTGCTAGTCCTACTAGCGGGGGGGCCTCCATTCAGTACTTC

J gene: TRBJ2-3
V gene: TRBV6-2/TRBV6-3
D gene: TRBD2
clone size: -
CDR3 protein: CASSAGLAGGSTDTQYF
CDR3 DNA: TGTGCCAGCAGCGCGGGACTAGCGGGAGGGAGCACAGATACGCAGTATTTT

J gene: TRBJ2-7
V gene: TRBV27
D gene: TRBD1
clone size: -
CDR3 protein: CASSMDRGQYEQYF
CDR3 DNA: TGTGCCAGCAGCATGGACAGGGGGCAATACGAGCAGTACTTC

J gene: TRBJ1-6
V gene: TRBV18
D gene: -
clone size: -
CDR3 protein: CASSLGHANSPLHF
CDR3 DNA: TGTGCCAGCTCATTGGGACACGCTAATTCACCCCTCCACTTT

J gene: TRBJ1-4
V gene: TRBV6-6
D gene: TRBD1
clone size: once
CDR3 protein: CASSLLPPGQGISGNEKLFF
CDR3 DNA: TGTGCCAGCAGCCTTTTACCGCCGGGACAGGGGATATCCGGGAATGAAAAACTGTTTTTT

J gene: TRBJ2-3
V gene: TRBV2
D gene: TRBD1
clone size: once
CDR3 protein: CASRRQGPPDTQYF
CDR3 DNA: TGTGCCAGCAGGAGACAGGGCCCCCCAGATACGCAGTATTTT

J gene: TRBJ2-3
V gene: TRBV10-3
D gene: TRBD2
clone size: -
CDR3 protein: CAIMEAGGLDTQYF
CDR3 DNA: TGTGCCATCATGGAGGCGGGGGGGCTAGATACGCAGTATTTT

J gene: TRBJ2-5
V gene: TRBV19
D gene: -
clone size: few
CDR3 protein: CASSSRTADQETQYF
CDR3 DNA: TGTGCCAGTAGCTCCCGGACAGCCGACCAAGAGACCCAGTACTTC

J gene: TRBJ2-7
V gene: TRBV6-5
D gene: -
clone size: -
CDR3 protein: CASSNRNSYEQYF
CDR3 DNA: TGTGCCAGCAGCAACAGGAATAGCTACGAGCAGTACTTC

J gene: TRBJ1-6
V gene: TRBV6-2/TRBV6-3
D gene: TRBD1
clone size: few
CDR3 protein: CASSYSKTGVANSPLHF
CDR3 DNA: TGTGCCAGCAGTTACTCGAAAACAGGGGTTGCTAATTCACCCCTCCACTTT

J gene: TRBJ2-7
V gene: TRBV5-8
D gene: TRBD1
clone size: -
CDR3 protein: CASSLTLTAQGAGDEQYF
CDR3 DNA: TGTGCCAGCAGCTTGACTTTAACCGCTCAGGGGGCTGGCGACGAGCAGTACTTC

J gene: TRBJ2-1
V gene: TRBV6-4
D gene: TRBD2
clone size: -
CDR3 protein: CASSDERGVRQFF
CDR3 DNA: TGTGCCAGCAGTGATGAGCGGGGGGTGAGGCAGTTCTTC

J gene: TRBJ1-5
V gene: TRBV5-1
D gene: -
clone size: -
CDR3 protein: CASSFSGYDQPQHF
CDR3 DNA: TGCGCCAGCAGCTTCTCAGGGTACGATCAGCCCCAGCATTTT

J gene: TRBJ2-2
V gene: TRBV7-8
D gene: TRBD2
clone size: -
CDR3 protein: CASSRGLAGGQNTGELFF
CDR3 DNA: TGTGCCAGCAGCCGTGGACTAGCGGGAGGTCAGAACACCGGGGAGCTGTTTTTT

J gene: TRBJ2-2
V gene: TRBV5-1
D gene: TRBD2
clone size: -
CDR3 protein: CASSLGAVGSGDYGELFF
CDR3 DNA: TGCGCCAGCAGCTTGGGGGCCGTCGGTAGCGGGGATTACGGGGAGCTGTTTTTT

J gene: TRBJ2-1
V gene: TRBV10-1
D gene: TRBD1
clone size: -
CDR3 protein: CASSGDRGSYEQFF
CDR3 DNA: TGCGCCAGCAGTGGGGACAGGGGATCCTATGAGCAGTTCTTC

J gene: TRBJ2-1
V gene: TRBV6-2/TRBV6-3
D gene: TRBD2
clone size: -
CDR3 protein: CASSYPPSGSYNEQFF
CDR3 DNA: TGTGCCAGCAGTTACCCCCCTAGCGGGAGTTACAATGAGCAGTTCTTC

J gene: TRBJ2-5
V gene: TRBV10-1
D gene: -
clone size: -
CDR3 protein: CASGDLQETQYF
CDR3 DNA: TGCGCCAGCGGGGACTTACAAGAGACCCAGTACTTC

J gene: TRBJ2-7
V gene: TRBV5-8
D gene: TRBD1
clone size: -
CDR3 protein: CASRQRTGLTYEQYF
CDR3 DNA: TGTGCCAGCAGACAGCGGACAGGGTTAACCTACGAGCAGTACTTC

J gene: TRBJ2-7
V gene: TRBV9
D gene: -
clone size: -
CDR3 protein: CASSVEEDIYEQYF
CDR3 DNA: TGTGCCAGCAGCGTAGAAGAGGACATTTACGAGCAGTACTTC

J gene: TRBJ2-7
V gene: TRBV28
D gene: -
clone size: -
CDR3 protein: CASSHETGSYEQYF
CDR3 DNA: TGTGCCAGCAGTCACGAAACAGGGAGCTACGAGCAGTACTTC

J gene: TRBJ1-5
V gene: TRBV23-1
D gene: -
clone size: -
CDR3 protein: CASSQGKKSDYSNQPQHF
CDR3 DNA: TGCGCCAGCAGCCAGGGAAAAAAATCGGATTATAGCAATCAGCCCCAGCATTTT

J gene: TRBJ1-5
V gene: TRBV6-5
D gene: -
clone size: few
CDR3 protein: CASTREYQPQHF
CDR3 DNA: TGTGCCAGCACTAGAGAGTATCAGCCCCAGCATTTT

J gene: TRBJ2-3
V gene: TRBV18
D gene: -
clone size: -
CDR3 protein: CASSPPGKPSTDTQYF
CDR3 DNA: TGTGCCAGCTCACCACCCGGGAAACCTAGCACAGATACGCAGTATTTT

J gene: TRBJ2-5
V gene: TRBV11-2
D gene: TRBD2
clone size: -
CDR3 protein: CASSPPSGGAFETQYF
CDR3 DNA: TGTGCCAGCAGCCCACCTAGCGGGGGGGCGTTCGAGACCCAGTACTTC

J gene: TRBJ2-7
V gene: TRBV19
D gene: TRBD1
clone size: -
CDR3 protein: CASSFRDSEPYEQYF
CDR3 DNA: TGTGCCAGTAGTTTTAGGGACAGTGAGCCCTACGAGCAGTACTTC

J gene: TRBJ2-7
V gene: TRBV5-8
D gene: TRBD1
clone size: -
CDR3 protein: CASRKNSGTGGYEQYF
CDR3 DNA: TGTGCCAGCAGAAAAAACTCCGGGACAGGGGGCTACGAGCAGTACTTC

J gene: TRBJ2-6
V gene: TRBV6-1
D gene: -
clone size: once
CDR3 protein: CASSETEYPGANVLTF
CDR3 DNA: TGTGCCAGCAGTGAAACAGAGTACCCTGGGGCCAACGTCCTGACTTTC

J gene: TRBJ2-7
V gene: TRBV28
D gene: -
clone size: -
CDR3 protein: CASSQTYEQYF
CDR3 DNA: TGTGCCAGCAGTCAAACCTACGAGCAGTACTTC

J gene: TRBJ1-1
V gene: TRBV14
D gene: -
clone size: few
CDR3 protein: CASSQDRISGTEAFF
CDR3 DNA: TGTGCCAGCAGCCAAGACAGGATTAGCGGCACTGAAGCTTTCTTT